This T cell receptor (beta chain) appears in the sequencing data of a study of cytomegalovirus exposure and HLA in healthy donors. Whole-study findings and limits: A later analysis found common viral pathogens apparently linked to several of the most significant clusters. Donors belonging to an Asian-associated ancestry cluster reportedly showed fewer N-insertions in productive TCRs than the approximately 670-donor mean, according to what a later analysis found. Across donors, sequencing depth was assumed by presence/absence analyses to be roughly uniform.

The CDR3 has 14 amino acids. Per the germline V gene, CDR1 is MGHRA and CDR2 is YSYEKL. With 0 bases clipped from V and 10 bases from J, the junction kept 8 bases outside the gene matches. In the PCR, 60 Vbeta and 13 Jbeta primers were used. Per the original methods: Around 12 million of around 85 million unique TCR beta chains were shared, per a later count. The repertoire was sequenced with immunoSEQ multiplex PCR; TCRdb's copy has only in-frame clones and lacks some. The V and J calls and clone size are taken from that table; D and trimming were inferred from the DNA. The sample shows 130,000 or so clones, under 85% of them seen only once. Turning to this clone: The antigen is undetermined.

The V call is TRBV4-1, the J call TRBJ1-2; 7 positions match TRBD1. Sequenced material: PBMCs. This clonotype was obtained from a man aged 25 to 40 in good health and CMV-seronegative. CDR3 in amino acids: CASSQDPVQGHYTF. The DNA for the CDR3 is TGCGCCAGCAGCCAAGATCCTGTACAGGGGCACTACACCTTC.